This TCR beta chain was observed in a study of PD-1 blockade in classical Hodgkin lymphoma. Study context: Patients were dosed intravenously with nivolumab at 3 mg/kg every 2 weeks. Findings and caveats of the study: Unlike CD8+ TCR diversity, which did not rise significantly by C4D1, CD4+ TCR diversity did. Reports described newly diagnosed patients as having lower baseline TCR diversity than healthy donors.

To note about this clone: Its cognate antigen is unknown.

Germline V CDR1 and CDR2: LNHDA, SQIVND (reference sequence). CDR3 length: 15 amino acids. V lost 1 base and J 1 base, leaving 10 bases between the germline ends. Sample time point: cycle 4 day 1 (C4D1), after less than seven weeks of nivolumab. Relapses following autologous stem cell transplantation were seen in all patients, with brentuximab vedotin exposure varying. Researchers used magnetic negative selection to pull out pure CD4+ T cells from thawed PBMCs. Complete response, partial response or progressive disease constituted the best response categories observed. The table came from immunoSEQ multiplex PCR; TCRdb's copy has only in-frame clones and leaves some out. This table has approximately 20,000 clones, roughly 85% appearing once.

The sample was CD4+ T cells from blood, taken before the fourth cycle of nivolumab. V and J are TRBV19 and TRBJ1-1; D is uncertain. This clonotype originated in a human donor with classical Hodgkin lymphoma. DNA for the CDR3: TGTGCCAGTAGTATAGGTCGGGGTGGGAACACTGAAGCTTTCTTT. Protein: CASSIGRGGNTEAFF. The whole variable domain, filled in from reference TRBV19 and TRBJ1-1, reads DGGITQSPKYLFRKEGQNVTLSCEQNLNHDAMYWYRQDPGQGLRLIYYSQIVNDFQKGDIAEGYSVSREKKESFPLTVTSAQKNPTAFYLCASSIGRGGNTEAFFGQGTRLTVV.